This T cell receptor beta chain emerged from a study of T-cell reconstitution after alpha-beta-depleted transplantation in children. Broader study findings: Alpha-beta T cells about two months after transplant reportedly derived from several hundred expanded graft clones.

The junction had 1 base not matched to a gene; V was cut back by 0 bases and J by 6 bases. Looked up from germline, CDR1 is SGHRS and CDR2 is YFSETQ. The CDR3 runs to 15 residues. This clonotype has just a few counts. As yet, its antigen is unknown. Unique molecular identifiers were incorporated into the prepared TCRbeta library. One entry per CDR3 protein, called by TCRdb with MiXCR from the PCR reads. The data show about 540,000 distinct CDR3 sequences, 25% to 30% seen once. The rearrangement links TRBV5-1 to TRBJ2-1; 12 bases agree with TRBD2. The receptor's source is a boy under two years old with Wiskott-Aldrich syndrome, due to receive a stem cell transplant. The sequenced sample was PBMCs, obtained before TCRalphabeta/CD19-depleted stem cell transplant. The CDR3 loop reads CASSLELAGGNEQFF. The DNA for the CDR3 is TGCGCCAGCAGCTTGGAACTAGCGGGAGGCAATGAGCAGTTCTTC.